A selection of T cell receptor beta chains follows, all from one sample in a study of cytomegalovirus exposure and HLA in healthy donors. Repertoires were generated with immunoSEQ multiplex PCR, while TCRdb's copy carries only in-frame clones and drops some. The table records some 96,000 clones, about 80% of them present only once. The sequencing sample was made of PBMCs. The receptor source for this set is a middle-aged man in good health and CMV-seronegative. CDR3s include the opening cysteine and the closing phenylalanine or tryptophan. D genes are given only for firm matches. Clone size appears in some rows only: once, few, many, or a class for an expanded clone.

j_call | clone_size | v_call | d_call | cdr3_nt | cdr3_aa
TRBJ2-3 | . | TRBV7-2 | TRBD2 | TGTGCCAGCAGCTCTAGAGTTGGGGGGGGGTCAGATACGCAGTATTTT | CASSSRVGGGSDTQYF
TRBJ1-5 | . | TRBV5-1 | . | TGCGCCAGCAGCTTGGTGGACAGTTTCAATCAGCCCCAGCATTTT | CASSLVDSFNQPQHF
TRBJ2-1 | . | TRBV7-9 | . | TGTGCCAGCAGCTTTGAGAACGTAGCGGCGCTCTACAATGAGCAGTTCTTC | CASSFENVAALYNEQFF
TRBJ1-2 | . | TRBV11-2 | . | TGTGCCAGCAGCCTCAGGTCGGGGGGCTACACCTTC | CASSLRSGGYTF
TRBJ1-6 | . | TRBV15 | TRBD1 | TGTGCCACCAGCGTGACAGGGGCCAATTCACCCCTCCACTTT | CATSVTGANSPLHF
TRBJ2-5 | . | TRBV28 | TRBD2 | TGTGCCAGCAGTTTAGGCGAATTGCGGGGGGATCAAGAGACCCAGTACTTC | CASSLGELRGDQETQYF
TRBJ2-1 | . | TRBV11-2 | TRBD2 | TGTGCCAGCAGCTTAGGGGCTAGCGGGAATGAGCAGTTCTTC | CASSLGASGNEQFF
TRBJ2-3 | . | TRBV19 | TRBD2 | TGTGCCAGTAGCCTAGCGGGGGGGACCGGAGATACGCAGTATTTT | CASSLAGGTGDTQYF
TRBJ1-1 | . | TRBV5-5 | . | TGTGCCAGCAGCCCCCGGGGTAACACTGAAGCTTTCTTT | CASSPRGNTEAFF
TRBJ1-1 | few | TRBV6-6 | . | TGTGCCAGCAGCGGGGGAGGGAACACTGAAGCTTTCTTT | CASSGGGNTEAFF
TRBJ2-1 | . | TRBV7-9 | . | TGTGCCAGCAGCTTATTCGCCTCCCCGGGCAATGAGCAGTTCTTC | CASSLFASPGNEQFF
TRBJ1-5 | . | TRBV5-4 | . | TGTGCCAGCTCTTATGGGCCGCCCGGCAATCAGCCCCAGCATTTT | CASSYGPPGNQPQHF
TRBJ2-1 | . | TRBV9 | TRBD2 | TGTGCCAGCAGCGTAGCGGGGAGGACTAGCGTCTACAATGAGCAGTTCTTC | CASSVAGRTSVYNEQFF
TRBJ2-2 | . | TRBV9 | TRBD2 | TGTGCCAGCAGCGTAAACGGGAGGCCGTTGACCGGGGAGCTGTTTTTT | CASSVNGRPLTGELFF
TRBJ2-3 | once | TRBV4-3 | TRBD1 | TGCGCCAGCAGCCAAAACGACAGGGTCGGAACAGATACGCAGTATTTT | CASSQNDRVGTDTQYF
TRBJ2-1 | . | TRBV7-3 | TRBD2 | TGTGCCAGCAGCCCCACTAGCGGGGGCCGGGGAGGCTCCTACAATGAGCAGTTCTTC | CASSPTSGGRGGSYNEQFF
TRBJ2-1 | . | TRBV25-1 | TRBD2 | TGTGCCAGCAGTGAACCGGGACTAGCGGGGGAACAGTTCTTC | CASSEPGLAGEQFF
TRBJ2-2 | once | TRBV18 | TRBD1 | TGTGCCAGCTCGCCAGTCGGACAGGGGGGAACCGGGGAGCTGTTTTTT | CASSPVGQGGTGELFF
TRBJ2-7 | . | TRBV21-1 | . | TGTGCCAGCAGCAACCCTACGGACAGGGTCCTCTCCTCCTACGAGCAGTACTTC | CASSNPTDRVLSSYEQYF
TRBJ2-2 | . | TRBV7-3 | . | TGTGCCAGCAGCCCCGCGGCGGGGCATACCGGGGAGCTGTTTTTT | CASSPAAGHTGELFF
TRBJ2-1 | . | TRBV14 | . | TGTGCCAGCAGCCAGACAGGTCTGAGCTCCTACAATGAGCAGTTCTTC | CASSQTGLSSYNEQFF
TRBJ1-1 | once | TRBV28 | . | TGTGCCAGCAGGGGGACACTGAACACTGAAGCTTTCTTT | CASRGTLNTEAFF
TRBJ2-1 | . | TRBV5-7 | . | TGTGCCAGCAGCTTGGCCTCTCAGGTGAGCTCCTACAATGAGCAGTTCTTC | CASSLASQVSSYNEQFF
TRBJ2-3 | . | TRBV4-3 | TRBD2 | TGCGCCAGCAGCCAAGATCTAGAGCGGGGGCTCACAGATACGCAGTATTTT | CASSQDLERGLTDTQYF
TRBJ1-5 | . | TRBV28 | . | TGTGCCAGCACGAACCCCAGGGAGGGCAATCAGCCCCAGCATTTT | CASTNPREGNQPQHF
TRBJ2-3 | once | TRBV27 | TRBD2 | TGTGCCAGCCGCAGTCTAGCGGGAGAAGATACGCAGTATTTT | CASRSLAGEDTQYF
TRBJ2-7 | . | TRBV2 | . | TGTGCCAGCAGTCAAATGAAACAGGGTTTCGAGCAGTACTTC | CASSQMKQGFEQYF
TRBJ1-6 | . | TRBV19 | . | TGTGCCAGTAGTAGGAGCCTGGACACCTATAATTCACCCCTCCACTTT | CASSRSLDTYNSPLHF